Sequencing of this TCR beta chain was carried out in a study of spatial heterogeneity in lung cancer. Overall study context: Every unique TCR and UMI combination, on average, appeared more than ten times in raw reads.

This clonotype was recorded at least ten times. Using its own MiXCR run on the 5' RACE reads, TCRdb lists one record per CDR3 protein. The table lists roughly 4,500 distinct CDR3 sequences, 20% to 25% of them singletons. The CDR3 contains 16 residues. Per the germline V gene, CDR1 is SGHRS and CDR2 is YFSETQ. With 0 bases clipped from V and 7 bases from J, the junction kept 6 bases outside the gene matches. Described time point: sample taken at primary tumor resection. Whole RNA was taken from tumor, nontumor lung or frozen PBMC; it was then sequenced unsorted. Sequencing used normal lung tissue next to the tumor, obtained at surgery. The chain combines TRBV5-1 with TRBJ2-2; TRBD1 aligns across 10 bases. This receptor was obtained from a female donor with early-stage non-small cell lung cancer. CDR3 residues: CASSLVTGGFGGELFF. CDR3 nucleotide sequence: TGCGCCAGCAGCTTGGTGACAGGGGGCTTCGGCGGGGAGCTGTTTTTT.